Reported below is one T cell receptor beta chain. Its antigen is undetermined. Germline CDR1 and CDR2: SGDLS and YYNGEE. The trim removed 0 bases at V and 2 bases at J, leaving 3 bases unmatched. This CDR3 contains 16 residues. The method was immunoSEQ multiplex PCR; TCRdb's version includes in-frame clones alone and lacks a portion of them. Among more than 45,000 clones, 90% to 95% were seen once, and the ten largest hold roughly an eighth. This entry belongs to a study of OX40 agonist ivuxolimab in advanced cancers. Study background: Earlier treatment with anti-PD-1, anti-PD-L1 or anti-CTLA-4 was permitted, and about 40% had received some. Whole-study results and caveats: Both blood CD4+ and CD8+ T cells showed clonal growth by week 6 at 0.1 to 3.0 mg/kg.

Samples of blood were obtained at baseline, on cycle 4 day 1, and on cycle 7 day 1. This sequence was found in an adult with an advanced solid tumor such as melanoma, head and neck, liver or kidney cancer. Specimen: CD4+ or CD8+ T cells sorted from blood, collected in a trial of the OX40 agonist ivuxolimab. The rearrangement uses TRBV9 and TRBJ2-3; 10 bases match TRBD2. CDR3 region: CASSVGTSGNTDTQYF. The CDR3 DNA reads TGTGCCAGCAGCGTAGGCACTAGCGGGAACACAGATACGCAGTATTTT.